This T cell receptor (beta chain) came from a study of blood T cell repertoires in COVID-19. Authors' processing steps: Reference gene primer amplification in the assay estimated nucleated cell counts. The table came from immunoSEQ multiplex PCR; TCRdb's copy has only in-frame clones and leaves some out. The D gene and trimming were derived from the DNA, and the V and J assignments and clone size from that table. Here the sample spans about 150,000 clones, about 80% being singletons. Germline CDR1 SGHTA, CDR2 FQGNSA. The CDR3 consists of 16 residues. J lost 6 bases, V lost 0 bases, and 11 bases had no gene match.

The chain is built from TRBV7-2 and TRBJ2-7, with TRBD1 matching over 7 bases. The TCR sequence derives from a man in his sixties with acute or convalescent COVID-19. The source material was peripheral blood. CDR3 coding DNA: TGTGCCAGCAGCTTAGCGGGGCCCGGGACAGCCGTCGAGCAGTACTTC. This gives the protein CASSLAGPGTAVEQYF.